This T cell receptor (beta chain) is from a study of blood T cell repertoires in COVID-19. Study context: The United States, Italy and Spain supplied acute and convalescent COVID-19 samples. From T cells, B-cell-depleted T cells, or PBMCs came the material, which was cDNA or gDNA.

This clone was detected only a few times. Patients of the Seattle cohort, enrolled during active infection, were followed longitudinally. CDR1 LGHDT and CDR2 YNNKEL come from the germline V gene (reference sequence). This CDR3 spans 16 amino acids. V gave up 4 bases and J gave up 2 bases; unmatched junction bases: 5. Original handling: Estimated nucleated cell counts came from reference gene primer amplification. Using immunoSEQ multiplex PCR, the repertoire was profiled, and TCRdb retains in-frame clones only, with some absent. V and J calls and clone size are as listed in that table; D and trimming were resolved from the DNA. The sample includes around 270,000 clones, around 82% of them seen just once.

Material: peripheral blood. The clonotype originates from a human donor with COVID-19, enrolled during active disease. The donor label of this sample is uncertain. This chain connects TRBV3-1 (or the pseudogene TRBV3-2) to TRBJ2-5, with 12 bases fitting TRBD2. DNA of the CDR3: TGTGCCAGCAGCCTATGGACTAGCGGGATACAAGAGACCCAGTACTTC. This encodes CASSLWTSGIQETQYF.